Listed here is a single T cell receptor beta chain. Its antigen is unknown. Clones were sequenced by immunoSEQ multiplex PCR, and TCRdb holds only the in-frame ones, with some missing. This sample carries 52,000 or so clones, more than 70% of them seen once, and the ten largest clones take around 1.5%. The data belong to a study of OX40 agonist ivuxolimab in advanced cancers. Study details: Recorded diagnoses for dose-escalation patients were hepatocellular carcinoma, melanoma, renal cell or head and neck cancer. Findings and limits, study-wide: Researchers report that CD8+ T cells had, on average, more expanded clones than CD4+.

Any history of autoimmune disease or systemic immunosuppression disqualified patients. At cycle 4 day 1, cycle 7 day 1, and baseline, blood was sampled. There are 15 residues in the CDR3. Trimming cost V 0 bases and J 1 base, with 10 bases left between them. Germline CDR1 SGHNT, CDR2 YYREEE (reference sequence). The TCR originated in an adult with an advanced solid tumor such as melanoma, head and neck, liver or kidney cancer. Sequencing was performed on CD4+ or CD8+ T cells sorted from blood, taken in a trial of the OX40 agonist ivuxolimab. The chain uses TRBV5-4 and TRBJ1-1, with D unclear. This chain's CDR3 is CASSLGGTWNTEAFF. The CDR3 bases are TGTGCCAGCAGCTTGGGGGGAACCTGGAACACTGAAGCTTTCTTT.